A single sample gave rise to the 13 T cell receptor beta chains below, sequenced in a study of T cell responses to AZD1222 COVID-19 vaccine. TCRdb keeps only in-frame clones here, not all; method: immunoSEQ multiplex PCR. Of around 140,000 clones in the sample, about 93% were seen once. Material: peripheral blood, obtained on day 0 of AZD1222 vaccination. All receptors derive from an adult in good health.

This chain connects TRBV19 to TRBJ2-2; tentative D call: TRBD1 (7 bases). V lost 3 bases and J 7 bases, leaving 18 bases between the germline ends. Germline V gene lookup returns CDR1 LNHDA and CDR2 SQIVND (reference sequence). The CDR3 runs 16 residues. The CDR3 loop reads CASSMTRRGQGGELFF. The CDR3 DNA reads as TGTGCCAGTAGTATGACCCGGAGGGGGCAAGGCGGGGAGCTGTTTTTT.

V usage is TRBV5-5 and J usage is TRBJ2-1, with TRBD1 as a possible D gene (6 bases). Germline CDR1 is SGHKS and CDR2 is YYEKEE (reference sequence). This CDR3 spans 15 amino acids. The V and J ends lost 1 base and 3 bases respectively, with 11 bases between them. Here the CDR3 reads CASSLSGGLYNEQFF. CDR3 nucleotides: TGTGCCAGCAGCTTGAGTGGGGGCCTCTACAATGAGCAGTTCTTC.

V and J are TRBV2 and TRBJ2-7; a weak D match, TRBD2 (5 bases). This CDR3 has 14 amino acids. Deletions cut 7 bases from V and 4 bases from J, with 17 bases between. Germline CDR1 and CDR2: SNHLY and FYNNEI. In DNA, the CDR3 is TGTGCCAGCATGGCTAGCCCTGAAGTATACGAGCAGTACTTC. Translated: CASMASPEVYEQYF.

The rearrangement uses TRBV5-6 and TRBJ1-5; D is ambiguous. The germline gives CDR1 SGHDT, CDR2 YYEEEE. The CDR3 contains 13 residues. V shed 4 bases and J shed 6 bases, with 11 bases lying between them. The CDR3 loop reads CASSPTGSQPQHF. The DNA of the CDR3 is TGTGCCAGCAGCCCTACCGGGTCTCAGCCCCAGCATTTT.

CDR3 DNA sequence: TGTGCCAGCAGCGTAGGGCTCTTGGGTGCCCCTGAAGCTTTCTTT. It codes for CASSVGLLGAPEAFF. The V and J genes are TRBV9 and TRBJ1-1, with D hard to call. V was cut by 0 bases and J by 6 bases, with 15 bases left in between. CDR3 size: 15 residues. Germline V gene sequence: CDR1 SGDLS, CDR2 YYNGEE.

The count of this clone is one. The chain has TRBV30 and TRBJ2-7; possibly TRBD1 or TRBD2 for D (5 bases each). V was shortened by 2 bases and J by 5 bases, with 16 bases between the two germline ends. The CDR3 runs to 14 residues. Germline CDR1 and CDR2: GTSNPN and SVGIG (reference sequence). The CDR3 bases are TGTGCCTGGAGTCTGGGGACGGTCCGGAACGAGCAGTACTTC. Its protein is CAWSLGTVRNEQYF.

The V gene is TRBV28, the J gene TRBJ1-1; D uncertain. The CDR3 is 12 residues long. The ends were cut back, 6 bases at V and 6 bases at J, with 11 bases in the middle. Looked up from germline, CDR1 is MDHEN and CDR2 is SYDVKM. The CDR3 protein is CASSHGPSEAFF. The DNA for the CDR3 is TGTGCCAGCAGCCATGGGCCCTCTGAAGCTTTCTTT.

A single count supports this clone. The chain employs TRBV4-2 and TRBJ2-1; D call uncertain. Germline assignment: CDR1 LGHNA and CDR2 YNFKEQ. The CDR3 loop spans 14 amino acids. Trimming removed 4 bases at V and 7 bases at J, with 14 bases between. The CDR3 region has the DNA TGTGCCAGCAGCCCCCGTGGGCGTGGAAATGAGCAGTTCTTC. Encoded protein: CASSPRGRGNEQFF.

The chain uses TRBV7-8 and TRBJ2-5; D possibly corresponds to TRBD1 (5 bases). Germline V lookup: CDR1 SGHVS, CDR2 FQNEAQ. Trimming took off 5 bases at V and 7 bases at J, with 20 bases between the two ends. There are 15 residues in the CDR3. CDR3 nucleotide sequence: TGTGCCAGCAGCCGGCCGGGCCCCCAAAGGGGGACCCAGTACTTC. Translated: CASSRPGPQRGTQYF.

This clone has just one count. The chain joins TRBV18 to TRBJ2-5, with 7 bases matching TRBD1. CDR3 size: 13 residues. With V trimmed by 1 base and J by 4 bases, 0 bases remained unmatched. Germline assignment: CDR1 KGHSH and CDR2 LQKENI. Here the CDR3 reads CASSPRDRETQYF. The CDR3 region has the DNA TGTGCCAGCTCACCACGGGACAGAGAGACCCAGTACTTC.

This chain links TRBV9 with TRBJ1-1; D might be TRBD1 (5 bases). CDR1 and CDR2 from the germline V gene are SGDLS and YYNGEE. Trimming pared 3 bases from V and 8 bases from J, leaving 26 bases between. This CDR3 is 17 amino acids long. The CDR3: CASSGGVGKERGLEAFF. In DNA, the CDR3 is TGTGCCAGCAGCGGAGGGGTGGGGAAGGAAAGAGGACTAGAAGCTTTCTTT.

The chain is built from TRBV10-1 and TRBJ2-7, with TRBD2 as a possible D gene (6 bases). CDR1 WNHNN and CDR2 SYGVQD come from the germline V gene (reference sequence). V lost 3 bases, J lost 2 bases, and 11 bases lay in between. This CDR3 comprises 14 residues. The CDR3 loop reads CASSDFAGTYEQYF. CDR3 in DNA: TGCGCCAGCAGTGACTTTGCGGGGACCTACGAGCAGTACTTC.

The chain joins TRBV10-3 to TRBJ2-7, with 7 bases lining up with TRBD2. The CDR3 spans 13 residues. Trimming took 7 bases from V and 0 from J; bases not matched to a gene: 3. Looked up from germline, CDR1 is ENHRY and CDR2 is SYGVKD. This chain's CDR3 is CAIKGGSSYEQYF. The DNA of the CDR3 is TGTGCCATCAAAGGCGGGAGCTCCTACGAGCAGTACTTC.